This passage covers 32 T cell receptor beta chains from one sample sequenced in a study of regulatory T cells in long-lasting Graves disease. The TCR beta library used iRepertoire HTBI primers with Arm-PCR amplification of CDR3. TCRdb recomputed calls from the multiplex PCR reads with MiXCR, one row per CDR3 protein. The repertoire holds about 620,000 distinct CDR3 sequences, with roughly 15% as singletons. Time point of the sample: newly diagnosed GD, antithyroid drugs for less than 3 months. Following extraction of RNA from PBMCs, that RNA was used to make the TCR library. Another study also made use of these data, one on T cells in Graves' hyperthyroidism and ophthalmopathy.

The sequenced sample was peripheral blood mononuclear cells (PBMCs), obtained at new diagnosis, from a patient treated with antithyroid drugs. These receptors came from a woman in her 30s with Graves disease.

The J gene is TRBJ1-1, the V gene TRBV5-6, with 7 bases that match TRBD1. With V trimmed by 2 bases and J by 8 bases, 3 bases remained unmatched. CDR1 is SGHDT and CDR2 is YYEEEE in the germline V gene. The CDR3 has 12 amino acids. CDR3 sequence: CASSFIQGEAFF. DNA of the CDR3: TGTGCCAGCAGCTTCATACAGGGGGAAGCTTTCTTT.

This clonotype was seen many times. The chain employs TRBV12-3 or TRBV12-4 and TRBJ2-5; 9 nucleotides align to TRBD1. The CDR3 loop spans 14 amino acids. Trimming at V came to 3 bases and at J to 4 bases, leaving 3 bases not matched to a gene. The CDR3 sequence: CASSLGTGLETQYF. CDR3 sequence (DNA): TGTGCCAGCAGTTTGGGGACAGGGTTAGAGACCCAGTACTTC.

J is TRBJ2-2 and V is TRBV9, with D possibly being TRBD1 (7 bases). The CDR3 contains 16 residues. Germline CDR1 reads SGDLS; CDR2 reads YYNGEE. V shed 7 bases and J shed 4 bases, with 20 bases lying between them. The CDR3 sequence: CASETPQGEATGELFF. In DNA, the CDR3 is TGTGCCAGCGAAACCCCCCAGGGGGAGGCCACCGGGGAGCTGTTTTTT.

The V call is TRBV29-1, the J call TRBJ1-2, with D perhaps TRBD1 (5 bases). V was cut by 6 bases and J by 4 bases, with 15 bases left in between. Germline V gene lookup returns CDR1 SQVTM and CDR2 ANQGSEA. The CDR3 sequence is 13 residues long. The CDR3 sequence: CSVTSTDLYGYTF. In DNA, the CDR3 is TGCAGCGTAACCTCGACAGACCTCTATGGCTACACCTTC.

Many counts were recorded for this clonotype. The chain joins TRBV2 to TRBJ2-5; TRBD1 matches 9 bases. The CDR3 contains 16 residues. Germline V gives CDR1 SNHLY, CDR2 FYNNEI. Trimming removed 4 bases from V and 4 bases from J; junction bases left unmatched: 10. CDR3 sequence (DNA): TGTGCCAGCAGTGGGCTGACAGGGGGTCTTGGAGAGACCCAGTACTTC. It codes for CASSGLTGGLGETQYF.

The chain carries TRBV28 and TRBJ2-7; D possibly corresponds to TRBD1 (5 bases). The CDR3 runs 13 residues. The V gene's germline CDR1 is MDHEN and CDR2 SYDVKM. V was clipped by 6 bases and J by 2 bases, with 11 bases between them. CDR3 residues: CASRLGLAYEQYF. The CDR3 nucleotides are TGTGCCAGCAGGTTGGGGCTGGCCTACGAGCAGTACTTC.

The J gene is TRBJ1-1, the V gene TRBV14; 7 bases align to TRBD1. The CDR3 contains 17 residues. CDR1 is SGHDN, CDR2 FVKESK, per germline. J was trimmed by 6 bases and V by 0 bases; bases with no gene match: 13. The CDR3, as DNA: TGTGCCAGCAGCCAAGATCTTTCTGGCCAGGGGGACGCTGAAGCTTTCTTT. Translated, it gives CASSQDLSGQGDAEAFF.

This clonotype was observed a handful of times. The DNA for the CDR3 is TGTGCCAGCAGGCCCTTGGACAGGCCGGGGGTGTACGAGCAGTACTTC. Protein: CASRPLDRPGVYEQYF. V and J are TRBV6-2 or TRBV6-3 and TRBJ2-7, with D tentatively TRBD1 (7 bases). The ends were cut back, 6 bases at V and 4 bases at J, with 22 bases in the middle. The length of the CDR3 is 16 residues. The germline V gene encodes CDR1 MNHEY and CDR2 SVGEGT.

This clonotype appeared many times. The V call is TRBV2, the J call TRBJ1-3; the D gene is possibly TRBD1 (6 bases). Looked up from germline, CDR1 is SNHLY and CDR2 is FYNNEI. Trimming stripped 8 bases from V and 2 bases from J, with 10 bases between. CDR3 length equals 13 residues. The CDR3 loop is CASDRSAGNTIYF. In DNA form, the CDR3 reads TGTGCCAGCGACAGGTCTGCTGGAAACACCATATATTTT.

This clonotype was seen many times. The V and J genes are TRBV29-1 and TRBJ1-2, with D uncertain. Germline V gene data show CDR1 as SQVTM and CDR2 as ANQGSEA. V lost 3 bases and J 4 bases, leaving 12 bases between the germline ends. The CDR3 runs 13 residues. The CDR3 is CSVDRHPGYGYTF. CDR3 nucleotide sequence: TGCAGCGTTGACAGACATCCCGGCTATGGCTACACCTTC. Combining the CDR3 with reference TRBV29-1 and TRBJ1-2 gives the whole variable domain SAVISQKPSRDICQRGTSLTIQCQVDSQVTMMFWYRQQPGQSLTLIATANQGSEATYESGFVIDKFPISRPNLTFSTLTVSNMSPEDSSIYLCSVDRHPGYGYTFGSGTRLTVV.

At least ten counts were recorded for this clonotype. The chain combines TRBV18 with TRBJ1-1; no reliable D call. V was shortened by 2 bases and J by 6 bases, with 13 bases between the two germline ends. CDR3 size: 14 residues. Looked up from germline, CDR1 is KGHSH and CDR2 is LQKENI. The CDR3 nucleotides are TGTGCCAGCTCACCAGCCGGGGAGAGGGCTGAAGCTTTCTTT. Encoded protein: CASSPAGERAEAFF.

This clonotype was observed at least ten times. Possible read error: a much larger clone is one base away. The chain links TRBV28 to TRBJ2-5; TRBD1 agrees at 9 bases. V gave up 4 bases and J gave up 5 bases; unmatched junction bases: 8. The germline CDR1 and CDR2 sequences are MDHEN and SYDVKM. This CDR3 is 15 amino acids long. The CDR3 here is CASSSHRGLVETQYF. The CDR3 nucleotides are TGTGCCAGCAGTTCTCACAGGGGGCTGGTTGAGACCCAGTACTTC.

This clonotype was observed at least ten times. V and J are TRBV11-2 and TRBJ1-4; D gene ambiguous. V shed 6 bases and J shed 2 bases, with 10 bases lying between them. The CDR3 is made up of 14 amino acids. Germline V lookup: CDR1 SGHAT, CDR2 FQNNGV. CDR3 sequence: CASRGFVTNEKLFF. CDR3 sequence (DNA): TGTGCCAGCAGGGGTTTTGTGACTAATGAAAAACTGTTTTTT. Full variable domain (outside the CDR3, taken from reference TRBV11-2 and TRBJ1-4): EAGVAQSPRYKIIEKRQSVAFWCNPISGHATLYWYQQILGQGPKLLIQFQNNGVVDDSQLPKDRFSAERLKGVDSTLKIQPAKLEDSAVYLCASRGFVTNEKLFFGSGTQLSVL.

This clonotype was observed at least ten times. The V gene is TRBV28, the J gene TRBJ2-5; maybe TRBD1 (5 bases). Per the germline V gene, CDR1 is MDHEN and CDR2 is SYDVKM. The CDR3 covers 13 residues. V lost 7 bases to trimming and J lost 4 bases, with 13 bases between them. The CDR3 loop reads CASKGSGRETQYF. In DNA, the CDR3 is TGTGCCAGCAAGGGGTCAGGTCGAGAGACCCAGTACTTC.

At least ten counts were recorded for this clonotype. The chain uses TRBV11-2 and TRBJ2-1, with 14 bases that match TRBD2. V shed 4 bases, J shed 9 bases, and the junction held 8 bases outside the gene matches. The CDR3 consists of 16 residues. Germline V lookup: CDR1 SGHAT, CDR2 FQNNGV. CDR3: CASSSGTSGRTSEQFF. CDR3 nucleotide sequence: TGTGCCAGCAGCTCGGGGACTAGCGGGAGAACATCTGAGCAGTTCTTC.

This clonotype has a count of ten or more. The chain uses TRBV27 and TRBJ2-7; a weak D match, TRBD1 (6 bases). Germline CDR1 is MNHEY and CDR2 is SMNVEV (reference sequence). This CDR3 region has 15 residues. V was cut by 5 bases and J by 7 bases, with 21 bases left in between. CDR3 sequence (DNA): TGTGCCAGCAGTCCACAGGGAAGCTACGATTTGGAGCAGTACTTC. This translates into CASSPQGSYDLEQYF.

This clonotype was recorded at least ten times. The V call is TRBV11-2, the J call TRBJ2-2; D possibly corresponds to TRBD1 (5 bases). Germline-derived CDR1 and CDR2 are SGHAT and FQNNGV. V lost 8 bases, J lost 1 base, and 14 bases lay in between. The CDR3 is 15 residues long. The CDR3: CASANVQGNTGELFF. The CDR3 DNA reads as TGTGCCAGCGCGAACGTTCAGGGGAACACCGGGGAGCTGTTTTTT.

This clonotype has a handful of counts. This chain connects TRBV24-1 to TRBJ2-3; 7 bases fit TRBD1. The germline gives CDR1 KGHDR, CDR2 SFDVKD. This CDR3 is built from 17 residues. V was pared by 4 bases and J by 4 bases, with 13 bases of the junction left unmatched. The CDR3 here is CATSDQTDRDGADTQYF. The DNA of the CDR3 is TGTGCCACCAGTGACCAAACCGACAGGGACGGCGCAGATACGCAGTATTTT.

This clonotype appeared a few times. The chain couples TRBV11-1 to TRBJ2-4; 7 nucleotides match TRBD1. CDR1 SGHAT and CDR2 FQDESV come from the germline V gene (reference sequence). CDR3 length: 17 amino acids. Unmatched junction bases numbered 15, after V lost 6 bases and J lost 4 bases. The CDR3 protein is CASSSGVETGVKNIQYF. CDR3 bases: TGTGCCAGCAGTTCCGGGGTCGAAACAGGGGTGAAAAACATTCAGTACTTC.

The gene calls are TRBV18 and TRBJ2-5; D perhaps matches TRBD2 (5 bases). V dropped 4 bases and J dropped 1 base, with 16 bases sitting between them. The CDR3 runs to 16 residues. CDR1 KGHSH and CDR2 LQKENI come from the germline V gene. The CDR3 sequence is CASSRGTLASQETQYF. CDR3 bases: TGTGCCAGCTCACGAGGAACCCTAGCTTCCCAAGAGACCCAGTACTTC.

In its sample, this clonotype was seen many times. The chain links TRBV20-1 to TRBJ1-5, with D maybe TRBD1 (6 bases). CDR1 is DFQATT and CDR2 is SNEGSKA in the germline V gene (reference sequence). The CDR3 is 12 amino acids. Trimming removed 6 bases at V and 6 bases at J, with 12 bases between. The CDR3 DNA reads as TGCAGTGCGGGGAAAGGGGGTCAGCCCCAGCATTTT. Translation gives CSAGKGGQPQHF.

The chain has TRBV29-1 and TRBJ2-1; D unresolved. V was pared by 4 bases and J by 0 bases, with 10 bases between. This CDR3 comprises 14 residues. Germline V gene sequence: CDR1 SQVTM, CDR2 ANQGSEA. CDR3 sequence (DNA): TGCAGCGTTGTTGGGTCCAGCTCCTACAATGAGCAGTTCTTC. This codes for CSVVGSSSYNEQFF.

This sequence joins TRBV25-1 and TRBJ1-5; no firm D call. The V gene's germline CDR1 is MGHDK and CDR2 SYGVNS. The CDR3 consists of 14 residues. The V end lost 8 bases, the J end lost 7 bases, and 18 bases lay between the germline ends. The CDR3 DNA is TGTGCCAGCCGGAGACTCCCGGGCGGCCAGCCCCAGCATTTT. Amino acid sequence: CASRRLPGGQPQHF.

This clonotype occurred a few times. The chain employs TRBV7-2 and TRBJ2-5; D possibly corresponds to TRBD2 (6 bases). Germline V CDR1 and CDR2: SGHTA, FQGNSA. Trimming took off 3 bases at V and 2 bases at J, with 13 bases between the two ends. The CDR3 has 15 amino acids. Here the CDR3 DNA reads TGTGCCAGCAGCTTGTCCGTGGGGGGACAAGAGACCCAGTACTTC. Translating gives CASSLSVGGQETQYF.

The J gene is TRBJ2-7, the V gene TRBV29-1, with 12 bases that match TRBD2. V shed 4 bases, J shed 8 bases, and the junction held 6 bases outside the gene matches. The CDR3 is 13 residues long. The germline gives CDR1 SQVTM, CDR2 ANQGSEA. CDR3 sequence (DNA): TGCAGCGTTGCTACTAGCGGGAGGAGTAAGCAGTACTTC. Amino acid sequence: CSVATSGRSKQYF.

The chain uses TRBV2 and TRBJ2-7, with D uncertain. CDR3 size: 14 residues. CDR1 is SNHLY and CDR2 is FYNNEI in the germline V gene. Trimming cost V 6 bases and J 7 bases, with 19 bases left between them. The CDR3 sequence: CASSGTVIASEQYF. Here the CDR3 DNA reads TGTGCCAGCAGCGGAACAGTAATCGCCTCGGAGCAGTACTTC.

Turning to this clonotype: A much larger clone lies a single base off, so this may be a read error. The chain joins TRBV7-2 to TRBJ2-5, with 7 bases that match TRBD2. The trim removed 2 bases at V and 5 bases at J, leaving 5 bases unmatched. The CDR3 contains 14 residues. The germline gives CDR1 SGHTA, CDR2 FQGNSA. The chain's CDR3 is CASSLTGGSETQYF. The CDR3 DNA is TGTGCCAGCAGCTTAACTGGCGGGAGTGAGACCCAGTACTTC.

The rearrangement links TRBV6-1 to TRBJ2-2; 8 positions match TRBD1. The germline V gene has CDR1 MNHNS and CDR2 SASEGT. V was clipped by 5 bases and J by 6 bases; unmatched bases: 8. CDR3 size: 15 residues. The chain's CDR3 is CASSPDRVMAGELFF. The CDR3 DNA reads TGTGCCAGCAGTCCGGACAGGGTCATGGCCGGGGAGCTGTTTTTT.

This clonotype was counted at least ten times. The genes are TRBV12-3 or TRBV12-4 and TRBJ1-5; 8 positions match TRBD1. V was clipped by 6 bases and J by 6 bases; unmatched bases: 10. The CDR3 covers 15 residues. Here the CDR3 DNA reads TGTGCCAGCAGGCAAGGACAGGGATCAAGTCAGCCCCAGCATTTT. Translated: CASRQGQGSSQPQHF.

The rearrangement links TRBV6-2 or TRBV6-3 to TRBJ1-2; 7 positions match TRBD1. The CDR3 spans 13 residues. The V gene's germline CDR1 is MNHEY and CDR2 SVGEGT. The trim removed 6 bases at V and 7 bases at J, leaving 8 bases unmatched. The CDR3 region is CASRGGQEGGYTF. Here the CDR3 DNA reads TGTGCCAGCAGGGGAGGACAGGAAGGTGGCTACACCTTC.

The genes are TRBV10-1 and TRBJ1-1; TRBD1 matches at 7 bases. V lost 10 bases to trimming and J lost 5 bases; unmatched junction nucleotides: 7. Germline V gene data show CDR1 as WNHNN and CDR2 as SYGVQD (reference sequence). CDR3 length: 12 residues. The CDR3 protein is CATSKQGTEAFF. The CDR3 nucleotides are TGCGCCACCAGCAAACAGGGGACTGAAGCTTTCTTT.

This clonotype was detected ten times or more. The V gene is TRBV7-8, the J gene TRBJ1-5, with unresolved D. CDR3 size: 14 residues. Germline V gene lookup returns CDR1 SGHVS and CDR2 FQNEAQ. The V gene lost 1 base and the J gene lost 4 bases, with 8 bases spanning the gap. The CDR3 DNA is TGTGCCAGCAGCTTAGGACACCCGAATCAGCCCCAGCATTTT. It is translated as CASSLGHPNQPQHF.